This TCR beta chain was documented in a study of T-cell reconstitution after alpha-beta-depleted transplantation in children. At least ten counts were recorded for this clonotype. Its specificity is not known. Unique molecular identifiers were used in preparing the TCRbeta library. One entry per CDR3 protein results from TCRdb running MiXCR on the PCR reads. The sample lists 200,000 to 250,000 distinct CDR3 sequences; around 7.8% were seen once. Study-wide results and limits: It was reported that alpha-beta T cells came from several hundred expanded graft clones (about two months after transplant). When one year had passed after transplant, most T-cell counts and diversity came from newly produced T cells.

With 9 bases removed from V and 1 base from J, the gap between germline ends came to 12 bases. Germline CDR1 SGDLS, CDR2 YYNGEE. The CDR3 has 13 residues. The sequencing used PBMCs, mostly from graft donor cells, collected 180 days after TCRalphabeta/CD19-depleted stem cell transplant. This chain connects TRBV9 to TRBJ2-3, with D uncertain. This receptor was identified in a male patient aged 10 to 17 who had a stem cell transplant for acute lymphoblastic leukemia, so the T cells may come from the graft donor. CDR3 DNA sequence: TGTGCCACTTCACGAGAGGGCACAGATACGCAGTATTTT. Its protein product is CATSREGTDTQYF. The complete variable domain, with remaining parts taken from reference TRBV9 and TRBJ2-3, reads DSGVTQTPKHLITATGQRVTLRCSPRSGDLSVYWYQQSLDQGLQFLIQYYNGEERAKGNILERFSAQQFPDLHSELNLSSLELGDSALYFCATSREGTDTQYFGPGTRLTVL.